This T cell receptor beta chain was recovered during a study of blood T cell repertoires in COVID-19. The wider study: PBMCs, B-cell-depleted T cells, or T cells were the source of the cDNA or gDNA that made up the material.

As processed by the authors: The authors estimated nucleated cell counts from reference gene primer amplification. Profiling relied on immunoSEQ multiplex PCR, and the TCRdb table lists in-frame clones only, not all of them. That table furnishes V, J and clone size, whereas the DNA furnished D and trimming. The table lists about 29,000 clones, roughly 90% of them singletons. V lost 0 bases to trimming and J lost 4 bases, with 11 bases between them. The CDR3 is 14 amino acids. Germline V lookup: CDR1 SGDLS, CDR2 YYNGEE. Sequencing was carried out using peripheral blood. The chain is built from TRBV9 and TRBJ2-7, with D possibly TRBD1 on 6 matching bases. The receptor's source is a human donor with active COVID-19. The donor label of this sample is uncertain. This CDR3 reads CASSVEQGPYEQYF. The DNA for the CDR3 is TGTGCCAGCAGCGTAGAACAGGGTCCGTACGAGCAGTACTTC.